The rows below give T cell receptor beta chains drawn from one sample of a study of identical twins. From the 5' RACE reads, TCRdb called clonotypes with MiXCR, one entry per CDR3 protein. The sample has roughly 1,500,000 distinct CDR3 sequences; roughly a third are singletons. Sequenced input: cord blood. The receptors stem from a newborn girl in good health. CDR3s include the opening cysteine and the closing phenylalanine or tryptophan. The D gene is left open where the match is weak. Some rows mark clone size as missing; the rest say once, few, many or name a class of expanded clone.

>TRBV3-1|11|TRBJ1-1|.|.
TGTGCCAGCAGCCACAGGGCTGAAGCTTTCTTT
CASSHRAEAFF
>TRBV10-3|18|TRBJ2-1|TRBD2|few
TGTGCCATCAGTGAGTCAATCTCGCCTAGCGGGAGGCGTGATGAGCAGTTCTTC
CAISESISPSGRRDEQFF
>TRBV5-5|14|TRBJ2-1|.|.
TGTGCCAGCACCACGCTTCCAGGAGGGGGTGAGCAGTTCTTC
CASTTLPGGGEQFF
>TRBV20-1|15|TRBJ2-1|TRBD2|few
TGCAGTGCAGCCCCGACTAGCGGGGGCCACAATGAGCAGTTCTTC
CSAAPTSGGHNEQFF
>TRBV5-1|16|TRBJ2-7|TRBD2|.
TGCGCCAGCAGCTTGAGGACTAGCGGGTTTACCTACGAGCAGTACTTC
CASSLRTSGFTYEQYF
>TRBV27|16|TRBJ1-1|TRBD1|few
TGTGCCAGCAGTTTATCGAGGCAGGGGGGGAGCACTGAAGCTTTCTTT
CASSLSRQGGSTEAFF
>TRBV6-6|16|TRBJ2-1|.|few
TGTGCCAGCAGTGGGACTGACAGCCCCTTCAACAATGAGCAGTTCTTC
CASSGTDSPFNNEQFF
>TRBV19|16|TRBJ1-2|TRBD1|.
TGTGCCAGTAGTATCTCTGGTCCAGGGGGGAACTATGGCTACACCTTC
CASSISGPGGNYGYTF
>TRBV28|13|TRBJ1-5|.|few
TGTGCCAGCAGGCTGGAGAGCAATCAGCCCCAGCATTTT
CASRLESNQPQHF
>TRBV27|14|TRBJ2-1|.|few
TGTGCCAGCAGTTTCAGGACTACGGCTGGTGAGCAGTTCTTC
CASSFRTTAGEQFF
>TRBV3-1|13|TRBJ1-1|.|.
TGTGCCAGCAGCCGGCCGGCGAACACTGAAGCTTTCTTT
CASSRPANTEAFF
>TRBV28|12|TRBJ1-2|.|few
TGTGCCAGCTCAACGTCGGATGTTGGCTACACCTTC
CASSTSDVGYTF
>TRBV12-3/TRBV12-4|14|TRBJ1-4|TRBD1|.
TGTGCCAGCAGTGCAGGGGGGTGGGATGAAAAACTGTTTTTT
CASSAGGWDEKLFF
>TRBV15|12|TRBJ1-1|.|.
TGTGCCACCAGCAGAGATGACACTGAAGCTTTCTTT
CATSRDDTEAFF
>TRBV7-6|14|TRBJ1-6|.|few
TGTGCCAGCAGCTTAGAACAGGATAATTCACCCCTCCACTTT
CASSLEQDNSPLHF
>TRBV20-1|14|TRBJ2-3|TRBD2|few
TGCAGTTCGGCGGGGACTAGCGGGTCAGATACGCAGTATTTT
CSSAGTSGSDTQYF
>TRBV4-1|16|TRBJ2-4|.|.
TGCGCCAGCAGCCAGAGTAGTCTGAGAGCCAAAAACATTCAGTACTTC
CASSQSSLRAKNIQYF
>TRBV20-1|11|TRBJ2-5|.|few
TGCAGTGTACGGTCGCGGGAGACCCAGTACTTC
CSVRSRETQYF
>TRBV7-9|15|TRBJ1-2|.|few
TGTGCCAGCAGCTTAGCGGCCAGGCTGAACTATGGCTACACCTTC
CASSLAARLNYGYTF
>TRBV4-2|11|TRBJ2-7|.|many
TGTGCCAGCAGCCAACAGGGCGAGCAGTACTTC
CASSQQGEQYF
>TRBV6-2/TRBV6-3|13|TRBJ2-1|.|.
TGTGCCAGCACCGCGGGGTTCTACAATGAGCAGTTCTTC
CASTAGFYNEQFF
>TRBV19|17|TRBJ1-6|TRBD1|once
TGTGCCAGTACCTCCTTCTCCGGGACAGGGAGCAATTCACCCCTCCACTTT
CASTSFSGTGSNSPLHF
>TRBV13|13|TRBJ2-7|.|many
TGTGCCAGCAGCGCACCGGGATCTTACGAGCAGTACTTC
CASSAPGSYEQYF
>TRBV5-1|17|TRBJ2-2|TRBD2|.
TGCGCCAGCAGCCAAACCTTAGCGGGGGGAATCACCGGGGAGCTGTTTTTT
CASSQTLAGGITGELFF
>TRBV28|17|TRBJ2-7|TRBD2|once
TGTGCCAGCAGTTTATGGGGACTAGCGGGAGAGGGTTACGAGCAGTACTTC
CASSLWGLAGEGYEQYF
>TRBV27|16|TRBJ2-7|.|few
TGTGCCAGCAGTTTCCAAACCAGCCGCCCCTACAATGAGCAGTACTTC
CASSFQTSRPYNEQYF
>TRBV21-1|12|TRBJ2-7|.|many
TGTGCCAGCAGCAAATTGGGCTCCGAGCAGTACTTC
CASSKLGSEQYF
>TRBV11-2|15|TRBJ1-2|TRBD1|many
TGTGCCAGCAGCTTCGGTACAGGGGGTTTTTATGGCTACACCTTC
CASSFGTGGFYGYTF
>TRBV28|14|TRBJ2-7|TRBD2|once
TGTGCCAGCAGTTTAGCGGGAGTAATGGGGGAGCAGTACTTC
CASSLAGVMGEQYF
>TRBV2|14|TRBJ1-1|.|.
TGTGCCCATATTGGACGGACCTCGTGGACTGAAGCTTTCTTT
CAHIGRTSWTEAFF
>TRBV20-1|14|TRBJ2-7|.|few
TGCAGTGCTAGCCTCCAGGGCCCGTCCTACGAGCAGTACTTC
CSASLQGPSYEQYF
>TRBV12-3/TRBV12-4|14|TRBJ2-3|.|.
TGTGCCAGCAGTTCGGGACTCATTGGAGATACGCAGTATTTT
CASSSGLIGDTQYF
>TRBV4-1|19|TRBJ2-3|TRBD2|.
TGCGCCAGCAGCCAAGATAAGGGACTAGCGGGGGAGGGCACAGATACGCAGTATTTT
CASSQDKGLAGEGTDTQYF
>TRBV20-1|15|TRBJ2-7|.|few
TGCAGTGCTAGAGAGGGGAGGACGGGAGTTTACGAGCAGTACTTC
CSAREGRTGVYEQYF
>TRBV29-1|14|TRBJ2-5|.|.
TGCAGCGTTGAAGGGGGGGATCTCTCAAATGAGCAGTACTTC
CSVEGGDLSNEQYF
>TRBV20-1|14|TRBJ1-1|.|.
TGCAGTGCTAGGATGGGCCGGGGGGACACTGAAGCTTTCTTT
CSARMGRGDTEAFF
>TRBV28|14|TRBJ2-2|.|few
TGTGCCAGCAGCCTGTTTTACCGCACCGGGGAGCTGTTTTTT
CASSLFYRTGELFF
>TRBV12-3/TRBV12-4|15|TRBJ2-2|TRBD2|few
TGTGCCAGCAGTGACGCGGGACTAGCAACTGGGGAGCTGTTTTTT
CASSDAGLATGELFF
>TRBV27|15|TRBJ1-1|.|.
TGTGCCAGCAGTTTTACCGGGACAAAAAACACTGAAGCTTTCTTT
CASSFTGTKNTEAFF
>TRBV20-1|13|TRBJ1-5|.|many
TGCAGTGCTAGAGAGGGATACGATCAGCCCCAGCATTTT
CSAREGYDQPQHF
>TRBV27|12|TRBJ2-1|.|few
TGTGCCAGCAGTTTAAGGCGTGGTGAGCAGTTCTTC
CASSLRRGEQFF
>TRBV7-9|17|TRBJ2-1|TRBD2|.
TGTGCCAGCAGCCTCAACCGACTAGCGGGAGGGTGGAATGAGCAGTTCTTC
CASSLNRLAGGWNEQFF
>TRBV28|15|TRBJ2-1|TRBD2|.
TGTGCCAGCAGTTTGGCGGGAGGCCATCCCGCTGTCCCGTTCTTC
CASSLAGGHPAVPFF
>TRBV12-3/TRBV12-4|14|TRBJ2-5|TRBD2|.
TGTGCCAGCAGTTTTAGCGGGGTATGGAATGAGCAGTACTTC
CASSFSGVWNEQYF
>TRBV28|15|TRBJ1-2|.|.
TGTGCCAGCAGTTTTCGGGCAGGAGGGCACTATGGCTACACCTTC
CASSFRAGGHYGYTF
>TRBV28|17|TRBJ2-7|TRBD2|.
TGTGCCAGCAGTTCAAGCGTTAGCGGGAGGTCTGTCTACGAGCAGTACTTC
CASSSSVSGRSVYEQYF
>TRBV28|18|TRBJ1-5|.|.
TGTGCCAGCAACCCGGGGCAGGGGAAGTGGATAGACAATCAGCCCCAGCATTTT
CASNPGQGKWIDNQPQHF
>TRBV27|18|TRBJ1-5|.|.
TGTGCCAGCAGTTTCAGGGCCCCTAGGGGATATAGCAATCAGCCCCAGCATTTT
CASSFRAPRGYSNQPQHF
>TRBV6-5|15|TRBJ1-2|.|.
TGTGCCAGCACCCCCTATTGGGGGCGCGACTATGGCTACACCTTC
CASTPYWGRDYGYTF
>TRBV28|13|TRBJ2-1|TRBD2|many
TGTGCCAGCAGACTAGCGGAGTACAATGAGCAGTTCTTC
CASRLAEYNEQFF
>TRBV4-1|14|TRBJ2-7|.|.
TGCGCCAGCAGCACCCGAGGGACCTACTACGAGCAGTACTTC
CASSTRGTYYEQYF
>TRBV12-3/TRBV12-4|15|TRBJ1-5|.|.
TGTGCCAGCAGTAATACGGGGCATAGCAATCAGCCCCAGCATTTT
CASSNTGHSNQPQHF
>TRBV6-6|14|TRBJ2-4|.|.
TGTGCCAGCAGTTCCGATATAAGGGGAAACATTCAGTACTTC
CASSSDIRGNIQYF
>TRBV29-1|12|TRBJ1-3|.|.
TGCAGCGTGCAGGGACTTGGAAACACCATATATTTT
CSVQGLGNTIYF
>TRBV15|16|TRBJ2-1|TRBD2|.
TGTGCCACCAGCTGGGGACTAGCGGGGGCCTACAATGAGCAGTTCTTC
CATSWGLAGAYNEQFF
>TRBV29-1|16|TRBJ2-1|TRBD2|many
TGCAGCGTTGAAGCCCGACTAGCGGGGGGATGGAATGAGCAGTTCTTC
CSVEARLAGGWNEQFF
>TRBV11-1|17|TRBJ2-1|TRBD2|few
TGTGCCAGCAGCCCCTCTCCTAGCGGGGGAGCCCAAAATGAGCAGTTCTTC
CASSPSPSGGAQNEQFF
>TRBV20-1|14|TRBJ2-3|.|.
TGCAGTGCTAGACAGATCCGTCGCTCAGATACGCAGTATTTT
CSARQIRRSDTQYF